This T cell receptor beta chain was retrieved from a study of identical twins. As concerns this clonotype: Its antigen is unknown.

Study-level findings and limits: Abundant cord blood beta clonotypes carried fewer insertions; memory repertoires showed none. The study found that models underestimated out-of-frame TCR alpha sharing in monozygotic twins.

Germline CDR1 is SNHLY and CDR2 is FYNNEI. This CDR3 spans 15 amino acids. Losses at the gene ends were 6 bases for V and 3 bases for J; bases not matched to a gene: 11. TCRdb used MiXCR to reprocess the 5' RACE reads, holding one entry per CDR3 protein. The sample has hundreds of thousands of distinct CDR3 sequences, roughly 12% seen once. This same sample was also part of a study on yellow fever vaccine responses in identical twins. Per that study: The T cell response to vaccination in identical twins was reportedly partly convergent and partly personalized.

This rearrangement joins TRBV2 to TRBJ2-7; TRBD2 matches at 7 bases. The sample taken for sequencing was PBMCs. This TCR was sampled from a young woman in good health. CDR3 sequence: CASRTANPSGYEQYF. The CDR3 DNA reads as TGTGCCAGCAGGACCGCAAATCCTAGCGGCTACGAGCAGTACTTC.